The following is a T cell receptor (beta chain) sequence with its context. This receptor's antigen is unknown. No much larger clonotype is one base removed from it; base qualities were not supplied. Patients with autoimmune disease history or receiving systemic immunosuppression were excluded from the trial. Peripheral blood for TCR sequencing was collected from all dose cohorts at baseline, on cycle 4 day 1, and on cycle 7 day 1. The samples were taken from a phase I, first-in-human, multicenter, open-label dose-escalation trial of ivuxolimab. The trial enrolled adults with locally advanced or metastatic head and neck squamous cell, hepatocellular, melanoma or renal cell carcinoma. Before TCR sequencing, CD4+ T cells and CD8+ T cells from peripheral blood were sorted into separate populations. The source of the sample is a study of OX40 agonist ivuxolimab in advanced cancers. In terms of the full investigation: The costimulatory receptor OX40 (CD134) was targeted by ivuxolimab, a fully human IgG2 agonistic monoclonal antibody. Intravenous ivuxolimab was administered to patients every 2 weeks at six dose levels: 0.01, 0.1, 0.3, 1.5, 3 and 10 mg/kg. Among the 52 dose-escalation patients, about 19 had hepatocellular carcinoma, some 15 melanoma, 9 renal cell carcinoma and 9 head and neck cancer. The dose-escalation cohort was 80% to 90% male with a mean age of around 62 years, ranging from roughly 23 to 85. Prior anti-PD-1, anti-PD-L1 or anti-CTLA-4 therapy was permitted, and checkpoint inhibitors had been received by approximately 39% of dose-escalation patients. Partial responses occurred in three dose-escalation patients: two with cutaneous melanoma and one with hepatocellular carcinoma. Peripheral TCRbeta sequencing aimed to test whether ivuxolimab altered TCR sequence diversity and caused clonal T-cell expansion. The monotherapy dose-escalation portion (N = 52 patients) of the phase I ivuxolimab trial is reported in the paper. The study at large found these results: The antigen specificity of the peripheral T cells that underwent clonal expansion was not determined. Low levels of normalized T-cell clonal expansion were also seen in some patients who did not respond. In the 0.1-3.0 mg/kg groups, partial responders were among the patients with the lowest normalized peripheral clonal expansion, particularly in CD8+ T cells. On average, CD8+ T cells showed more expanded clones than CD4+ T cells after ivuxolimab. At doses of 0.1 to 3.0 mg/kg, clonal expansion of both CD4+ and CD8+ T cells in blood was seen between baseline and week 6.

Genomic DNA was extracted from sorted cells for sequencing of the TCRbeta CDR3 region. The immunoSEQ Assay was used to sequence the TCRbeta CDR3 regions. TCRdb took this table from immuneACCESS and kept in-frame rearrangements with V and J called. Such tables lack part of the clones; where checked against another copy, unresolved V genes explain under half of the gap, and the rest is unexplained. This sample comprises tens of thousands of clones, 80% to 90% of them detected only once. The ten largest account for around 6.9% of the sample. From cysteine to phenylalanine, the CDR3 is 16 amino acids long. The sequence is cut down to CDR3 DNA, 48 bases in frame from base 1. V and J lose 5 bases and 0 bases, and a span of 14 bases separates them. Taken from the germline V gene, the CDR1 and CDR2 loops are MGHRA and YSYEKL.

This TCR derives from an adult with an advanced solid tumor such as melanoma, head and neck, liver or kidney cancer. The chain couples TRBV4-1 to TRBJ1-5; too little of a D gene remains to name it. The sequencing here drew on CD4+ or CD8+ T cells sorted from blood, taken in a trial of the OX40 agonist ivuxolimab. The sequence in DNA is TGCGCCAGCAGCATAAGCGTACAGACTAGCAATCAGCCCCAGCATTTT. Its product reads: CASSISVQTSNQPQHF.